This T cell receptor beta chain stems from a study of T-cell reconstitution after alpha-beta-depleted transplantation in children. Study results and limitations: Surviving recipient T cells and thymic progenitors accounted for the high day-60 TCRbeta diversity observed in some patients.

Researchers prepared the TCRbeta library using unique molecular identifiers, the study reports. A single record per CDR3 protein comes from TCRdb applying MiXCR to the PCR reads. This table holds 97,000 or so distinct CDR3 sequences, 4.5% to 7.5% found once. This clonotype was seen many times. Its antigen is unknown. The CDR3 is 15 amino acids. Looked up from germline, CDR1 is SGHRS and CDR2 is YFSETQ. V was cut by 5 bases and J by 0 bases, with 14 bases left in between. The sequence came from a female patient under 10 years old who had a stem cell transplant for Fanconi anemia, so the T cells may come from the graft donor. The chain combines TRBV5-1 with TRBJ2-5; D is uncertain. Sample: PBMCs, mostly from graft donor cells, taken 60 days after TCRalphabeta/CD19-depleted stem cell transplant. CDR3: CASSLEPQYQETQYF. CDR3 nucleotides: TGCGCCAGCAGTCTGGAACCGCAGTACCAAGAGACCCAGTACTTC.